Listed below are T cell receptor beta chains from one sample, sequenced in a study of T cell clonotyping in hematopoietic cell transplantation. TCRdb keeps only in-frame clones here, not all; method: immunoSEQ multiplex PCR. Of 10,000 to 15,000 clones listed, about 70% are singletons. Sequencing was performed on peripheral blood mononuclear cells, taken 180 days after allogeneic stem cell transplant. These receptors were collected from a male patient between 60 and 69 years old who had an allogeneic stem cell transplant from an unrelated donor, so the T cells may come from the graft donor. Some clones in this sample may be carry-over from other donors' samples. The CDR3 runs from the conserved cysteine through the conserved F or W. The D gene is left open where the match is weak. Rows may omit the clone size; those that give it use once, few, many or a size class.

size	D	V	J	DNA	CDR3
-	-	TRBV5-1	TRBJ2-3	TGCGCCAGCAGCGAAACAGATACGCAGTATTTT	CASSETDTQYF
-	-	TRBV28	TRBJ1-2	TGTGCCAGCAGTTTAAACCCGGGGGTGGGAGATGGCTACACCTTC	CASSLNPGVGDGYTF
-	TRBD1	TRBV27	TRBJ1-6	TGTGCCAGCAGAAAGATCACAGGGGGCAGGACACCCCTCCACTTT	CASRKITGGRTPLHF
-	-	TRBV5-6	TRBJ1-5	TGTGCCAGCAGCTTGCACAGGAAAAACAATCAGCCCCAGCATTTT	CASSLHRKNNQPQHF
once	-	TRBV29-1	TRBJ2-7	TGCAGCGTTCATGACGGACCCTACGAGCAGTACTTC	CSVHDGPYEQYF
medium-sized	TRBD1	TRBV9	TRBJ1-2	TGTGCCAGCAGCGACTACTCGGACAGGTCGGTCACCTTC	CASSDYSDRSVTF
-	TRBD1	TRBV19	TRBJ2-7	TGTGCCAGTAGTAAGGACAGGGGGCGTGAATACGAGCAGTACTTC	CASSKDRGREYEQYF
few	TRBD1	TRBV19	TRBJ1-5	TGTGCCAGTAGTACGACAGGGGGCAATCAGCCCCAGCATTTT	CASSTTGGNQPQHF
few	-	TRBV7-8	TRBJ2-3	TGTGCCAGCAGCTTCCCCCCCAGCGGACTAACAGATACGCAGTATTTT	CASSFPPSGLTDTQYF
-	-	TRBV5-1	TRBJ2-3	TGCGCCAGCAGCTTGGAAATAGCGGCGACAGATACGCAGTATTTT	CASSLEIAATDTQYF
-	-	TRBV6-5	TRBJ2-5	TGTGCCAGCAGTTACCCAGGGAGTAAAGGAGAGACCCAGTACTTC	CASSYPGSKGETQYF
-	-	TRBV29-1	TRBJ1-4	TGCAGCGTTGATAAAGGGGGGATCCTCTTT	CSVDKGGILF
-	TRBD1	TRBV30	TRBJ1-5	TGTGCCTGGAGTTTGGACAGGGGGATTCAGCCCCAGCATTTT	CAWSLDRGIQPQHF
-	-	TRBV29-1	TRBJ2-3	TGCAGCGGAGGGGGTTTTAGCACAGATACGCAGTATTTT	CSGGGFSTDTQYF
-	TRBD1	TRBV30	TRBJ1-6	TGTGCCTGGAGTAATGGGGACAGTAATTCACCCCTCCACTTT	CAWSNGDSNSPLHF
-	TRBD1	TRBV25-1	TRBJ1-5	TGTGCCAGCGGGGACCCTGGGACAGACGGAAATAGCAATCAGCCCCAGCATTTT	CASGDPGTDGNSNQPQHF
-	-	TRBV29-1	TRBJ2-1	TGCAGCGTCCGGGCCGGCGGCAATGAGCAGTTCTTC	CSVRAGGNEQFF